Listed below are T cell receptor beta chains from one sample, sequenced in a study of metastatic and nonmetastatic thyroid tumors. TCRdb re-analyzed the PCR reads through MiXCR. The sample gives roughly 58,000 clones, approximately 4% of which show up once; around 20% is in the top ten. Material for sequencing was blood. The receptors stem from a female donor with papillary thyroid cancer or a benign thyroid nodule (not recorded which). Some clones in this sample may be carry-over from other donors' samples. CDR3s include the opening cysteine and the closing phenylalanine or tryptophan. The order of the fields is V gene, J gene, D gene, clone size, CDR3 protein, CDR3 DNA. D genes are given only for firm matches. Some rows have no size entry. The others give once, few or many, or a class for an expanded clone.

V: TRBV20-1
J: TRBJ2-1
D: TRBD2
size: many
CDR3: CSAATSGREQFF
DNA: TGCAGTGCTGCGACTAGCGGGAGGGAGCAGTTCTTC

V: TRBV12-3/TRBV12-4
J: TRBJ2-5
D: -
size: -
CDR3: CASSLAYQETQYF
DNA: TGTGCCAGCAGTTTAGCTTACCAAGAGACCCAGTACTTC

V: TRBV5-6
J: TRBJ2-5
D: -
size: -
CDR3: CASSLSAGKETQYF
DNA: TGTGCCAGCAGCTTGTCTGCAGGGAAAGAGACCCAGTACTTC

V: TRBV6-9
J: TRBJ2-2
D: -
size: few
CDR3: CASSHSGGADSVGELFF
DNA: TGTGCCAGCAGCCATTCGGGCGGCGCCGACTCGGTCGGGGAGCTGTTTTTT

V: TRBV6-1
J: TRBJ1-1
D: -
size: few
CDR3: CASRFDSTGNTEAFF
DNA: TGTGCCAGCAGATTCGACAGTACGGGGAACACTGAAGCTTTCTTT

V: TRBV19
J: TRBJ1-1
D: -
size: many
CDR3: CASTGFNAEAFF
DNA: TGTGCCAGTACAGGGTTTAACGCTGAAGCTTTCTTT

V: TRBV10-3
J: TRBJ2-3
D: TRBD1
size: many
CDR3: CAIGYRGTDTQYF
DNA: TGTGCCATCGGATACAGGGGTACAGATACGCAGTATTTT

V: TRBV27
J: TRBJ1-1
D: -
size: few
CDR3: CASAVTVNTEAFF
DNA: TGTGCCAGCGCCGTTACAGTGAACACTGAAGCTTTCTTT

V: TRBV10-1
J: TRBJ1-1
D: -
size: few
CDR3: CASSESRYTEAFF
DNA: TGCGCCAGCAGTGAGTCGCGGTACACTGAAGCTTTCTTT

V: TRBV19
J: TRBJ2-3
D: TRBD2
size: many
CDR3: CASSIPRGLAGAADTQYF
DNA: TGTGCCAGTAGTATCCCCCGGGGACTAGCGGGAGCAGCAGATACGCAGTATTTT

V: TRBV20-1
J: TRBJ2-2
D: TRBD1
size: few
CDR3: CSATDRESNTGELFF
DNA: TGCAGTGCCACTGACAGGGAGTCGAACACCGGGGAGCTGTTTTTT

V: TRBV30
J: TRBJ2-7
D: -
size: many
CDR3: CAWSLAAYEQYF
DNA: TGTGCCTGGAGTCTTGCAGCCTACGAGCAGTACTTC

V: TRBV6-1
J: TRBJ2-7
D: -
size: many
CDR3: CASSEQDSYEQYF
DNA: TGTGCCAGCAGTGAACAGGATTCCTACGAGCAGTACTTC

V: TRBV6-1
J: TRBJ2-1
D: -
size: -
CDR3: CASRRAGDYNEQFF
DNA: TGTGCCAGCCGGAGGGCAGGGGATTACAATGAGCAGTTCTTC

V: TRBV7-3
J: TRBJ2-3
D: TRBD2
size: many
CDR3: CASSSLAGSGDTQYF
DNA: TGTGCCAGCAGCTCCCTAGCGGGAAGTGGAGATACGCAGTATTTT

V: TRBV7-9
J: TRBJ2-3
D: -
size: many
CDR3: CASSLVLRAGADTQYF
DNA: TGTGCCAGCAGCTTAGTCCTGCGGGCAGGGGCAGATACGCAGTATTTT

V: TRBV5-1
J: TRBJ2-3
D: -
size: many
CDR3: CASPTCTDTRYF
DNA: TGCGCCAGCCCCACCTGCACAGATACGCGGTATTTT

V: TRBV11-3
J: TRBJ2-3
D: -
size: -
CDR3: CASSRLSADTQYF
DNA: TGTGCCAGCAGTCGCCTTAGTGCAGATACGCAGTATTTT

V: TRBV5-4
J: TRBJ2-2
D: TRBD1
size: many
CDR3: CASSPTGTGGGELFF
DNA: TGTGCCAGCAGCCCCACCGGGACAGGGGGCGGGGAGCTGTTTTTC

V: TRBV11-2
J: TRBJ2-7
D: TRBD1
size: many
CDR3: CASSLAGGVSYEQYF
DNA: TGTGCCAGCAGCTTAGCAGGGGGCGTCTCCTACGAGCAGTACTTC

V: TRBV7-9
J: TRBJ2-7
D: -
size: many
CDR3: CASSSQRASPYEQYF
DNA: TGTGCCAGCAGCTCCCAGCGGGCAAGCCCCTACGAGCAGTACTTC

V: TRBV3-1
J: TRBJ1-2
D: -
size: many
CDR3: CASSQVTQGYTF
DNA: TGTGCCAGCAGCCAAGTAACGCAGGGCTACACCTTC

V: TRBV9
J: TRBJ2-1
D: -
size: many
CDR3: CASSEAPGRVNEQFF
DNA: TGTGCCAGCAGCGAGGCTCCCGGTAGGGTCAATGAGCAGTTCTTC

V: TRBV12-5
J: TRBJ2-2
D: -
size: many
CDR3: CASGLAPGGGTGELFF
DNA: TGTGCTAGTGGTTTGGCCCCAGGGGGAGGTACCGGGGAGCTGTTTTTT

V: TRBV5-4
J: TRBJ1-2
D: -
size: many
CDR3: CASRSPGSLYGYTF
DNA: TGTGCCAGCAGATCTCCCGGTTCCTTATATGGCTACACCTTC

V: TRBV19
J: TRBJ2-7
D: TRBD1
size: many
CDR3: CATRGTGTHEQYF
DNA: TGTGCCACCAGAGGGACAGGGACCCACGAGCAGTACTTC

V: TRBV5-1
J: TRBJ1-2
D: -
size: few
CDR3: CAISLCTSDLGYTF
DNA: TGCGCCATCAGCTTGTGTACGTCAGACTTAGGCTACACCTTC

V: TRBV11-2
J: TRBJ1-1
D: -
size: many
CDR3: CASSLDPFNTEAFF
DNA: TGTGCCAGCAGCTTAGACCCGTTTAATACTGAAGCTTTCTTT

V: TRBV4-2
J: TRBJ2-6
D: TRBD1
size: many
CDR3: CASGPDRGSASGANVLTF
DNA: TGTGCCAGCGGACCTGACAGGGGGTCGGCCTCTGGGGCCAACGTCCTGACTTTC

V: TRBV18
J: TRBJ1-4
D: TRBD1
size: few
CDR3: CASSPDRQGLKLFF
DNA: TGTGCCAGCTCACCAGACAGACAGGGCCTAAAACTGTTTTTT

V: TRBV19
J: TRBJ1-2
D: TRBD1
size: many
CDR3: CAGRSGQGGNGYTF
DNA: TGTGCCGGACGGTCGGGACAGGGAGGGAATGGCTACACCTTC

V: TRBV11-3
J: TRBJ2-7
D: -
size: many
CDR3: CASSIGHAGIVSSYEQYF
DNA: TGTGCCAGCAGCATCGGTCATGCGGGGATAGTCAGCTCCTACGAGCAGTACTTC

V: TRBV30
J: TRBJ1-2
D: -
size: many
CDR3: CAWSLYSYGYTF
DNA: TGTGCCTGGAGTCTCTACAGCTATGGCTACACCTTC

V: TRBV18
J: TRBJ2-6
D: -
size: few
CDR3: CASSPAGSSGANVLTF
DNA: TGTGCCAGCTCACCCGCAGGGAGCTCTGGGGCCAACGTCCTGACTTTC

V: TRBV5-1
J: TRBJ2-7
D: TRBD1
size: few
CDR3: CASSLVRCPGQGVGEQYF
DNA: TGCGCCAGCAGCTTGGTTAGGTGTCCTGGACAGGGGGTGGGCGAGCAGTACTTC

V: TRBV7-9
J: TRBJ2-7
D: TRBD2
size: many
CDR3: CASSLGASGLDEQYF
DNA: TGTGCCAGCAGCTTAGGGGCTAGCGGGCTCGACGAGCAGTACTTC

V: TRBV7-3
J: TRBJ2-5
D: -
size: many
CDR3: CAEPGQTQYF
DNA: TGTGCGGAACCGGGGCAGACCCAGTACTTC

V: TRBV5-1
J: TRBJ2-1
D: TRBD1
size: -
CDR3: CASSRDRANEQFF
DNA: TGCGCCAGCAGCCGGGACAGGGCCAATGAGCAGTTCTTC

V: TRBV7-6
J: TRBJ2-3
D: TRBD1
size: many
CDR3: CASSRQGAYADTQYF
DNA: TGTGCCAGCAGCCGACAGGGGGCCTACGCAGATACGCAGTATTTT

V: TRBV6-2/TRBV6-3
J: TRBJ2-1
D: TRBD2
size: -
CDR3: CASSYNRLAGNYNEQFF
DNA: TGTGCCAGCAGTTATAATCGACTAGCGGGAAACTACAATGAGCAGTTCTTC

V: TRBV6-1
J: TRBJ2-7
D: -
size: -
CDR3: CASSKWPRGSYEQYF
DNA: TGTGCCAGCAGCAAGTGGCCGCGGGGCTCCTACGAGCAGTACTTC

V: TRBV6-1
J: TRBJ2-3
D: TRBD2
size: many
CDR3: CASNHYPGLVGGGVDTQYF
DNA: TGTGCCAGCAATCACTACCCGGGACTAGTGGGGGGGGGAGTAGATACGCAGTATTTT

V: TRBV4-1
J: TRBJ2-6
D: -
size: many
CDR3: CASSQVSGANVLTF
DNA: TGCGCCAGCAGCCAAGTTTCTGGGGCCAACGTCCTGACTTTC

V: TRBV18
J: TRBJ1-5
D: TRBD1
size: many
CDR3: CASSPEQNRGQPQHF
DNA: TGTGCCAGCTCACCCGAGCAGAACAGGGGTCAGCCCCAGCATTTT

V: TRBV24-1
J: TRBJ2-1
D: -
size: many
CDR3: CATSDPGTASLDEQFF
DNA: TGTGCCACCAGTGACCCTGGGACCGCAAGTCTTGATGAGCAGTTCTTC

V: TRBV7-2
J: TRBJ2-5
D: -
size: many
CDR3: CASNHVGSQETQYF
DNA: TGTGCCAGCAACCATGTCGGAAGCCAAGAGACCCAGTACTTC